This T cell receptor beta chain was obtained from a study of T cell repertoires in cytomegalovirus infection. TCRdb reprocessed the reads with MiXCR, giving one entry per CDR3 protein. The data contain 400,000 to 600,000 distinct CDR3 sequences, approximately 40% of them singletons. V was trimmed by 4 bases and J by 7 bases, leaving 14 bases between them. The CDR3 length is 13 residues. Germline V gene data show CDR1 as SGHVS and CDR2 as FQNEAQ. General study findings and limits: CMV carriers having the relevant HLA were flagged by cumulative public TCR beta family frequency.

On this clonotype: What it recognizes is unknown.

The TCR comes from a human donor in good health (CMV status not recorded). Some clones in this sample may be carry-over from other donors' samples. V and J are TRBV7-8 and TRBJ2-7; D unresolved. The sequencing here drew on cultured PBMCs, taken from culture after CMV antigen stimulation. CDR3 DNA: TGTGCCAGCAGCTCCTCCGCCCTCGGGGAGCAGTACTTC. It specifies CASSSSALGEQYF.